The clone carrying this T cell receptor beta chain was seen only a few times. Per the original data handling: How many nucleated cells were present was estimated from reference gene primer amplification. TCRdb's copy holds only in-frame clones and misses some; the assay was immunoSEQ multiplex PCR. From that table come the V and J calls and clone size; the DNA was used to work out D and trimming. The table records about 180,000 clones, about 81% of them present only once. The source of the sample is a study of blood T cell repertoires in COVID-19. The CDR3 is 15 amino acids. Germline CDR1 reads MRHNA; CDR2 reads SNTAGT. V lost 4 bases to trimming and J lost 13 bases, with 20 bases between them.

The sequencing input was peripheral blood. The rearrangement links TRBV6-4 to TRBJ1-6; no definite D call. The TCR comes from a woman in her 70s with acute or convalescent COVID-19. The CDR3 bases are TGTGCCAGCAGTGCCGGGGTTCCCCTCTTACCTCCCCTCCACTTT. This sequence encodes CASSAGVPLLPPLHF.